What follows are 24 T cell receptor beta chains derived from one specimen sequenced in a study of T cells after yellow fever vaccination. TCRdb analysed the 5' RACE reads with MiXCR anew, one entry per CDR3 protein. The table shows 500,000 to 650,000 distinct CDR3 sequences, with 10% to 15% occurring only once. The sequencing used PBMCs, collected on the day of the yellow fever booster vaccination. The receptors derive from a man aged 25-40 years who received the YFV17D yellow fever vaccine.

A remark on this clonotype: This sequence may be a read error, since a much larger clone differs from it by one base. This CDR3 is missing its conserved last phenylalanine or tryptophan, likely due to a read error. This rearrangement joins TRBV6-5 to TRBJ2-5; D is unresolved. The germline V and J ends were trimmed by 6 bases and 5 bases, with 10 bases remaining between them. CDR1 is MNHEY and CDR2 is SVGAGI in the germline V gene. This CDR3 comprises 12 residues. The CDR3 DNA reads TGTGCCAGCAGCCAAGGTGCGGAGACCCAGTACTTA. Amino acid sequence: CASSQGAETQYL.

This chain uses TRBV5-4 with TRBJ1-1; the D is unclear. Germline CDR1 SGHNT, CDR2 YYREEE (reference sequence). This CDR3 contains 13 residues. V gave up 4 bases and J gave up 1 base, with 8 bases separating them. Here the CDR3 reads CASSLLKNTEAFF. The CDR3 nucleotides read TGTGCCAGCAGCCTCTTAAAGAACACTGAAGCTTTCTTT. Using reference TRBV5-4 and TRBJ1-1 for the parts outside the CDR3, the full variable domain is ETGVTQSPTHLIKTRGQQVTLRCSSQSGHNTVSWYQQALGQGPQFIFQYYREEENGRGNFPPRFSGLQFPNYSSELNVNALELDDSALYLCASSLLKNTEAFFGQGTRLTVV.

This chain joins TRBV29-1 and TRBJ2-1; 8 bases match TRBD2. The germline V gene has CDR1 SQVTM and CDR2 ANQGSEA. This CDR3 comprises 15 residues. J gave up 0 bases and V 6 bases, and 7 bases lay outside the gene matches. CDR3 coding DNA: TGCAGCGTCAACGAGCGGGAGAGCTCCTACAATGAGCAGTTCTTC. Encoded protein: CSVNERESSYNEQFF.

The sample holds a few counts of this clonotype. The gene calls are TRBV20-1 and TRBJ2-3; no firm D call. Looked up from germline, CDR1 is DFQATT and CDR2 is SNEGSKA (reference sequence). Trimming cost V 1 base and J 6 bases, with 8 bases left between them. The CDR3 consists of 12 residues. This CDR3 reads CSARALGDTQYF. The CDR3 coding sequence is TGCAGTGCTAGAGCCTTGGGGGATACGCAGTATTTT.

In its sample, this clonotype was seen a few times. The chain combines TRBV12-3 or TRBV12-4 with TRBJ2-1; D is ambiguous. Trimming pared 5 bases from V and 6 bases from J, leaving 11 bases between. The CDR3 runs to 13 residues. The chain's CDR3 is CASSTNLPNEQFF. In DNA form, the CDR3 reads TGTGCCAGCAGTACCAACTTGCCCAATGAGCAGTTCTTC.

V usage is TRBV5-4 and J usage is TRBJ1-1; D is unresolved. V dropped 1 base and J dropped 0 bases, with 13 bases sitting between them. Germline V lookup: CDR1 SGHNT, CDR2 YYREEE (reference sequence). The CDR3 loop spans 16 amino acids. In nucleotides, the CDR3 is TGTGCCAGCAGCTTGAGGGCAGGCCTTTTGAACACTGAAGCTTTCTTT. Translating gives CASSLRAGLLNTEAFF.

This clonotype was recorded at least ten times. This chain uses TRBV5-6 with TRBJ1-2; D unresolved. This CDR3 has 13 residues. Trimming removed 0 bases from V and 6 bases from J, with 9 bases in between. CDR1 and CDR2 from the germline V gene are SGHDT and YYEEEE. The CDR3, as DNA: TGTGCCAGCAGCTTGGCCACGCTCCATGGCTACACCTTC. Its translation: CASSLATLHGYTF.

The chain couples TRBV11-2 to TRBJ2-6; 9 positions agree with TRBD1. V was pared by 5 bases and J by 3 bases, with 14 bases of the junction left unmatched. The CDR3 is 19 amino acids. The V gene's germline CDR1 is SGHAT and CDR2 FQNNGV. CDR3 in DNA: TGTGCCAGCAGCCGCTCTCCGGGACAGGGTTCTTATGGGGCCAACGTCCTGACTTTC. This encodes CASSRSPGQGSYGANVLTF.

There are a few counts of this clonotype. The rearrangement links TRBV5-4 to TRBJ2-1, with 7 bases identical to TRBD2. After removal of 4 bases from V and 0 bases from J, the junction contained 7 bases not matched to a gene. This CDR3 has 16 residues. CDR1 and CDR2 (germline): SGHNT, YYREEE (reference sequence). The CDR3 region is CASSNLSSGSYNEQFF. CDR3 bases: TGTGCCAGCAGCAATCTCTCTAGCGGCTCCTACAATGAGCAGTTCTTC.

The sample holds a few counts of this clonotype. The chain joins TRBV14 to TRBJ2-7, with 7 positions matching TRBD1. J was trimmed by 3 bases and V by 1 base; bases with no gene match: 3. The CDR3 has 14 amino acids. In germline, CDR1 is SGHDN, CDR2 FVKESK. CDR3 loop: CASSQGGQFYEQYF. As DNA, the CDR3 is TGTGCCAGCAGCCAAGGGGGACAGTTCTACGAGCAGTACTTC. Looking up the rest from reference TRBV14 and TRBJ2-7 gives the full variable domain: EAGVTQFPSHSVIEKGQTVTLRCDPISGHDNLYWYRRVMGKEIKFLLHFVKESKQDESGMPNNRFLAERTGGTYSTLKVQPAELEDSGVYFCASSQGGQFYEQYFGPGTRLTVT.

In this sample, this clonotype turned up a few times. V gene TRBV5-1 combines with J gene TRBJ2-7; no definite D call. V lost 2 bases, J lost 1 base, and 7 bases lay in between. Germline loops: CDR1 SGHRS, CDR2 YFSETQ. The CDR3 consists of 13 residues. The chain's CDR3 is CASSLIQSYEQYF. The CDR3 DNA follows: TGCGCCAGCAGCTTAATCCAATCCTACGAGCAGTACTTC.

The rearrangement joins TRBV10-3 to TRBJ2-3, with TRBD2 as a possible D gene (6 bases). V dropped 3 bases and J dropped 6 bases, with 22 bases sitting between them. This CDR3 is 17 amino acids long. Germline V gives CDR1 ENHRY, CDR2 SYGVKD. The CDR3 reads CAISDSGRGAGWDTQYF. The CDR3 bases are TGTGCCATCAGTGACTCGGGCCGGGGTGCGGGATGGGATACGCAGTATTTT.

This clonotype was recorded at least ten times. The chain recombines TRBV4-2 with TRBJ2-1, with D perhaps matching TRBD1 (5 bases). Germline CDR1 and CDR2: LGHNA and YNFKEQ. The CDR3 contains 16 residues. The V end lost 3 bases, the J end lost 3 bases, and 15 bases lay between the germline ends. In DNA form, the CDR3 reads TGTGCCAGCAGCCATTCAGGGCAAACAAACTACAATGAGCAGTTCTTC. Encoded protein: CASSHSGQTNYNEQFF.

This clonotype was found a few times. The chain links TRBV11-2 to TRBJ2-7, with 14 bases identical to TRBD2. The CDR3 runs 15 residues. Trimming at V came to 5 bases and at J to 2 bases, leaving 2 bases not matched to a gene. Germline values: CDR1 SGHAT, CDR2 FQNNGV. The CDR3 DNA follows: TGTGCCAGCAGCGGGACTAGCGGGAGCCCCTACGAGCAGTACTTC. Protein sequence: CASSGTSGSPYEQYF.

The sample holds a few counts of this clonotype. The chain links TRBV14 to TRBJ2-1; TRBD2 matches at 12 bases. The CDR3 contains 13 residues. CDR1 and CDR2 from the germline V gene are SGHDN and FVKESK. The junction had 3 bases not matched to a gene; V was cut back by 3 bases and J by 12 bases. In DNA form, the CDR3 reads TGTGCCAGCAGCCAGGGACTAGCGGGTGTGCAGTTCTTC. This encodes CASSQGLAGVQFF.

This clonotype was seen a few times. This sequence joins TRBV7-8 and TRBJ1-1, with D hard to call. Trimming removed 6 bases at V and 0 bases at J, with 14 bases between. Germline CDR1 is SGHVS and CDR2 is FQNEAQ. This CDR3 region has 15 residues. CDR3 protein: CASSRDGELNTEAFF. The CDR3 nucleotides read TGTGCCAGCAGTCGGGATGGGGAATTGAACACTGAAGCTTTCTTT.

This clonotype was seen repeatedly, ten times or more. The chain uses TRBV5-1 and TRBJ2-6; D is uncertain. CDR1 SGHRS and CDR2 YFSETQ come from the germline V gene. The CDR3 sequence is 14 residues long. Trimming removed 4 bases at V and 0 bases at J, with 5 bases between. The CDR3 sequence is CASSRPSGANVLTF. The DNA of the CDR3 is TGCGCCAGCAGCCGGCCCTCTGGGGCCAACGTCCTGACTTTC.

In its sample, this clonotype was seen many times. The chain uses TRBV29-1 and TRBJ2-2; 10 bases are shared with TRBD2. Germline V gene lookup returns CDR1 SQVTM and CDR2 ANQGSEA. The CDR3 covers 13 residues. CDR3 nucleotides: TGCAGTTTAGCGGGAGGACGGCCCGGGGAGCTGTTTTTT. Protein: CSLAGGRPGELFF.

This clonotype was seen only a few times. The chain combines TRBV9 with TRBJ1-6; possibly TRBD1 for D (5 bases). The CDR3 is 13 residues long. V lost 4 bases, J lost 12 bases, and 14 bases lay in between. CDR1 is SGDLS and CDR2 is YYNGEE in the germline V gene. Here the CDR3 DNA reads TGTGCCAGCAGCTTGGGACCCCGGGAACCCCTCCACTTT. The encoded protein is CASSLGPREPLHF.

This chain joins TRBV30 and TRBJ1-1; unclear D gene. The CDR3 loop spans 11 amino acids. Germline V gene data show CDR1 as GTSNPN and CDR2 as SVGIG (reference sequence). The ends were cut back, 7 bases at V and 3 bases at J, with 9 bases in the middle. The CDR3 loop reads CASKLDTEAFF. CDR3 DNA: TGTGCCTCCAAACTCGACACTGAAGCTTTCTTT.

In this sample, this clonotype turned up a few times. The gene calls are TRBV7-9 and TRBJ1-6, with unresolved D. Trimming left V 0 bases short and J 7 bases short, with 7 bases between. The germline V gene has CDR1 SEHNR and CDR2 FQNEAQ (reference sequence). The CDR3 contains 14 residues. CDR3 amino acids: CASSLARPNSPLHF. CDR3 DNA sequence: TGTGCCAGCAGCTTAGCCAGGCCCAATTCACCCCTCCACTTT.

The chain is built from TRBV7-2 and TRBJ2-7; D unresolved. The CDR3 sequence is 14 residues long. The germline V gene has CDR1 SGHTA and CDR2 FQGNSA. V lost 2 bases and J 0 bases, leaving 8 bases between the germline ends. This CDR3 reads CASSLLRNSYEQYF. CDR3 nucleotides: TGTGCCAGCAGCTTATTACGGAACTCCTACGAGCAGTACTTC.

The CDR3 DNA reads as TGCAGTGCACTTTCAAAACAGGGGCTTCATAATTCACCCCTCCACTTT. Protein product: CSALSKQGLHNSPLHF. V gene TRBV20-1 combines with J gene TRBJ1-6; 7 nucleotides line up with TRBD1. The CDR3 runs 16 residues. Trimming took 6 bases from V and 5 from J; bases not matched to a gene: 13. Germline CDR1 reads DFQATT; CDR2 reads SNEGSKA (reference sequence).

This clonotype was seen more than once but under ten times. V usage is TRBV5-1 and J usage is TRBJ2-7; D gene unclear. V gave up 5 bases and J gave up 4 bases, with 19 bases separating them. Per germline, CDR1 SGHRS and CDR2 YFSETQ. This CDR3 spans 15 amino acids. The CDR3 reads CASRAKDGGFYEQYF. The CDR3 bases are TGCGCCAGCAGAGCCAAAGACGGCGGTTTTTACGAGCAGTACTTC.